The source of this T cell receptor (beta chain) is a study of T-cell reconstitution after alpha-beta-depleted transplantation in children. The TCRbeta library incorporated unique molecular identifiers. TCRdb reanalysed the PCR reads using MiXCR and keeps one entry per CDR3 protein. The table has hundreds of thousands of distinct CDR3 sequences, 16% seen once. CDR1 and CDR2 from the germline V gene are MGHRA and YSYEKL. This CDR3 has 15 residues. The V and J ends lost 0 bases and 5 bases respectively, with 14 bases between them. This sample comprised PBMCs from the stem cell graft donor, obtained from the stem cell graft. The TCR comes from a human donor who donated a stem cell graft to a child with acute myeloid leukemia. This chain connects TRBV4-1 to TRBJ2-7; possibly TRBD1 for D (5 bases). The CDR3 sequence: CASSQEARQFNEQYF. CDR3 bases: TGCGCCAGCAGCCAAGAAGCGCGACAGTTTAACGAGCAGTACTTC.